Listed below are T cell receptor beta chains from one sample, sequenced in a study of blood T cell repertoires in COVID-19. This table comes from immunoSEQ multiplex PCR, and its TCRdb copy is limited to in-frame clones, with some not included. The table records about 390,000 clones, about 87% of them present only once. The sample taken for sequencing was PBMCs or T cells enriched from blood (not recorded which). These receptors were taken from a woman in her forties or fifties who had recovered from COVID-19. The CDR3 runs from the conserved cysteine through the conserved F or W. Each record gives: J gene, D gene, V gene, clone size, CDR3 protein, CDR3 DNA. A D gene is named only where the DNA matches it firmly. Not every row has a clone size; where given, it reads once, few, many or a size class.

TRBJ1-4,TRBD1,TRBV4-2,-,CASSQGQGVGEKLFF,TGTGCCAGCAGCCAAGGACAGGGGGTGGGCGAAAAACTGTTTTTT
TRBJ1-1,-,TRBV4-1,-,CASSRGQEMNTEAFF,TGCGCCAGCAGCCGGGGGCAGGAAATGAACACTGAAGCTTTCTTT
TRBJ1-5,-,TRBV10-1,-,CAFPAWGPTAQPQHF,TGCGCCTTCCCCGCTTGGGGCCCAACAGCTCAGCCCCAGCATTTT
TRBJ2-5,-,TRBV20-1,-,CSASGEARETQYF,TGCAGTGCTAGTGGGGAGGCGAGGGAGACCCAGTACTTC
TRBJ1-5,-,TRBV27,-,CASAGMGTNQPQHF,TGTGCCAGCGCAGGGATGGGGACAAATCAGCCCCAGCATTTT
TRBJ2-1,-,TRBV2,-,CASSGDRAGQSYNEQFF,TGTGCCAGCAGTGGAGATAGGGCGGGGCAATCCTACAATGAGCAGTTCTTC
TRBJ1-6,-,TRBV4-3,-,CASSHSDSHNSPLHF,TGCGCCAGCAGCCATTCCGACAGCCATAATTCACCCCTCCACTTT
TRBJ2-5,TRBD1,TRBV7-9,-,CASSSRTGQETQYF,TGTGCCAGCAGCTCCCGGACAGGACAAGAGACCCAGTACTTC
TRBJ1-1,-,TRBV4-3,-,CASSQDSGGRTEAFF,TGCGCCAGCAGCCAAGACTCGGGAGGGAGGACTGAAGCTTTCTTT
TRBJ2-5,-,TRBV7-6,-,CASSLMVGGQETQYF,TGTGCCAGCAGCTTAATGGTAGGCGGACAAGAGACCCAGTACTTC
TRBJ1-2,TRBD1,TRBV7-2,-,CASSLAPGQGIRYTF,TGTGCCAGCAGCTTAGCCCCGGGACAGGGAATTCGGTACACCTTC
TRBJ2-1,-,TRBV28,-,CASSFRGRADEQFF,TGTGCCAGCAGTTTCAGGGGTAGGGCAGATGAGCAGTTCTTC
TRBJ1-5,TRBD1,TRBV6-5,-,CASIGDRGLFQPQHF,TGTGCCAGCATAGGGGACAGGGGGCTCTTTCAGCCCCAGCATTTT
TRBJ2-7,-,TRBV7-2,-,CASSSGATYEQYF,TGTGCCAGCAGCTCAGGGGCCACCTACGAGCAGTACTTC
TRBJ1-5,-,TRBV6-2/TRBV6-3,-,CASSLTNRVSQPQHF,TGTGCCAGCAGTCTCACTAACAGGGTTAGTCAGCCCCAGCATTTT
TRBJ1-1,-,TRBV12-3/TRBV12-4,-,CASRRDTEAFF,TGTGCCAGCAGGCGGGACACTGAAGCTTTCTTT
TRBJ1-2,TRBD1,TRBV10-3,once,CAISGTGRAYGYTF,TGTGCCATCAGCGGGACAGGACGGGCTTATGGCTACACCTTC
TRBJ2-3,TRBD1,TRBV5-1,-,CASSLAETGSDTQYF,TGCGCCAGCAGCTTGGCCGAGACAGGGTCAGATACGCAGTATTTT
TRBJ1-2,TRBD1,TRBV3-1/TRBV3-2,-,CASSHRDRIRGYTF,TGTGCCAGCAGCCATCGGGACAGGATAAGAGGCTACACCTTC
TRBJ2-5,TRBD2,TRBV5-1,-,CASSLLPAGEQETQYF,TGCGCCAGCAGCTTGCTTCCAGCGGGGGAACAAGAGACCCAGTACTTC
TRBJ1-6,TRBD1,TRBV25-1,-,CASSGQGLGSPLHF,TGTGCCAGCAGTGGACAGGGTCTTGGTTCACCCCTCCACTTT
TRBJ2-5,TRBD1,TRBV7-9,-,CASSQQGARSETQYF,TGTGCCAGCAGCCAACAGGGGGCTCGGTCGGAGACCCAGTACTTC
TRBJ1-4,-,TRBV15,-,CATSRGQLNEKLFF,TGTGCCACCAGCAGAGGACAGCTTAATGAAAAACTGTTTTTT
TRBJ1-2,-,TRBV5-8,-,CASSLQRTEGYTF,TGTGCCAGCAGCTTGCAGCGGACTGAGGGCTACACCTTC
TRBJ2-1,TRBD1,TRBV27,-,CASSPPWTGSYNEQFF,TGTGCCAGCAGTCCCCCTTGGACAGGTTCCTACAATGAGCAGTTCTTC
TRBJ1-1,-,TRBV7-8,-,CASSFQENTEAFF,TGTGCCAGCAGCTTTCAGGAGAACACTGAAGCTTTCTTT
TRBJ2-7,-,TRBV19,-,CASSISLGGDYEQYF,TGTGCCAGTAGTATTTCTCTCGGAGGAGACTACGAGCAGTACTTC
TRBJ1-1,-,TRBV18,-,CASSPPNTEAFF,TGTGCCAGCTCACCACCTAACACCGAAGCTTTCTTT
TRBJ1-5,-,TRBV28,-,CASSLLTGFNQPQHF,TGTGCCAGCAGTTTATTGACAGGCTTCAATCAGCCCCAGCATTTT
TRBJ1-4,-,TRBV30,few,CAWSGRAAGAVEKLFF,TGTGCCTGGAGTGGTCGTGCGGCAGGGGCAGTTGAAAAACTGTTTTTT
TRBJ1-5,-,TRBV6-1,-,CASSEMEVQPQHF,TGTGCCAGCAGTGAAATGGAGGTCCAGCCCCAGCATTTT
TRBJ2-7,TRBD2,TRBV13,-,CASSPTTREASYEQYF,TGTGCCAGCAGCCCCACGACCCGGGAGGCGAGCTACGAGCAGTACTTC
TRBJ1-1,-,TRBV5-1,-,CASSSLPGGTEAFF,TGCGCCAGCAGCTCCTTACCGGGGGGCACTGAAGCTTTCTTT
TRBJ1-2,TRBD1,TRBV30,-,CAWRVGTVNYGYTF,TGTGCCTGGAGGGTTGGGACAGTGAACTATGGCTACACCTTC
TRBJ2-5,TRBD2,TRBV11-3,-,CASSSQSGGIVTQYF,TGTGCCAGCAGCTCACAGAGCGGGGGGATAGTGACCCAGTACTTC
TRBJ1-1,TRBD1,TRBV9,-,CASSRDRNTEAFF,TGTGCCAGCAGCAGGGACAGGAACACTGAAGCTTTCTTT
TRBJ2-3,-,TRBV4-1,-,CASSQAGLTDTQYF,TGCGCCAGCAGCCAAGCGGGGTTGACAGATACGCAGTATTTT
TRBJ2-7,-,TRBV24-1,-,CATPTTRSYEQYF,TGTGCCACCCCAACGACTCGATCCTACGAGCAGTACTTC
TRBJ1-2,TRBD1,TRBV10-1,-,CASRPGQGARGYTF,TGCGCCAGCAGGCCGGGACAGGGGGCGCGGGGCTACACCTTC
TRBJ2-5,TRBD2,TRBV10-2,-,CASRGTRDRETQYF,TGCGCCAGCAGAGGGACTAGGGACCGAGAGACCCAGTACTTC
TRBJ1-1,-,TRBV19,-,CASKGVDSLNTEAFF,TGTGCCAGTAAAGGTGTGGACAGCTTGAACACTGAAGCTTTCTTT
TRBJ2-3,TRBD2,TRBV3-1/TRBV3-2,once,CASSQEGGGTDTQYF,TGTGCCAGCAGCCAAGAAGGCGGGGGAACAGATACGCAGTATTTT
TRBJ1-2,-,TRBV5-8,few,CASSFPGGLRGYGYTF,TGTGCCAGCAGCTTCCCCGGGGGGCTGCGGGGCTATGGCTACACCTTC
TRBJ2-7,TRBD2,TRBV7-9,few,CASSSRLAGQTYEQYF,TGTGCCAGCAGCTCGAGACTAGCGGGTCAAACCTACGAGCAGTACTTC
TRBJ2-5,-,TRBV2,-,CASSEALRGSQETQYF,TGTGCCAGCAGTGAAGCGCTTCGAGGGAGTCAAGAGACCCAGTACTTC
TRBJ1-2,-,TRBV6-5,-,CASRGTGVSNYGYTF,TGTGCCAGCAGGGGGACGGGGGTGTCGAACTATGGCTACACCTTC